The 22 T cell receptor beta chains listed next were all sequenced from one sample in a study of metastatic and nonmetastatic thyroid tumors. No treatment of any kind had been given to any patient before thyroid surgery. TCRdb re-analyzed the PCR reads through MiXCR. The sample contains roughly 46,000 clones, under 30% of which appear only once. The sample was blood. These TCRs come from a male donor with papillary thyroid cancer or a benign thyroid nodule (not recorded which). Some clones in this sample may be carry-over from other donors' samples.

CDR3 protein: CASSPTQVEIYGYTF. DNA of the CDR3: TGCGCCAGCAGCCCCACCCAGGTAGAGATCTATGGCTACACCTTC. The V and J genes are TRBV4-1 and TRBJ1-2; the D is unclear. Between the trimmed V and J ends, which lost 4 bases and 4 bases, there was a span of 16 bases. This CDR3 has 15 amino acids. Per the germline V gene, CDR1 is MGHRA and CDR2 is YSYEKL.

In this sample, this clone turned up many times. The chain carries TRBV27 and TRBJ1-1; 7 bases match TRBD1. Germline-derived CDR1 and CDR2 are MNHEY and SMNVEV (reference sequence). CDR3 length: 15 residues. V gave up 6 bases and J gave up 0 bases; unmatched junction bases: 7. The CDR3: CASSWTGRVNTEAFF. CDR3 nucleotides: TGTGCCAGCAGCTGGACAGGCAGGGTGAACACTGAAGCTTTCTTT.

This clone appeared a few times. This chain connects TRBV15 to TRBJ2-7, with 7 bases identical to TRBD2. The CDR3 loop spans 17 amino acids. Losses at the gene ends were 5 bases for V and 3 bases for J; bases not matched to a gene: 16. Germline values: CDR1 LNHNV, CDR2 YYDKDF (reference sequence). CDR3 coding DNA: TGTGCCACCAGCCGAGGGAGGGGAGAGGGCGGGAGCTACGAGCAGTACTTC. Encoded protein: CATSRGRGEGGSYEQYF.

This clone was seen repeatedly, ten times or more. The chain is built from TRBV2 and TRBJ2-2, with 8 bases lining up with TRBD1. The CDR3 extends over 15 amino acids. Losses at the gene ends were 7 bases for V and 5 bases for J; bases not matched to a gene: 9. Germline CDR1 is SNHLY and CDR2 is FYNNEI. DNA of the CDR3: TGTGCCAGCACCCGGGACAGGCTACAAACCGGGGAGCTGTTTTTT. Protein: CASTRDRLQTGELFF.

This clone came up many times. This sequence joins TRBV28 and TRBJ2-1; no clear D. Trimming took off 1 base at V and 7 bases at J, with 5 bases between the two ends. The CDR3 runs to 12 residues. Germline V gene lookup returns CDR1 MDHEN and CDR2 SYDVKM. In DNA form, the CDR3 reads TGTGCCAGCAGTTTATTAGATAATGAGCAGTTCTTC. Translated, it gives CASSLLDNEQFF.

The chain uses TRBV6-1 and TRBJ2-3, with D hard to call. The CDR3 length is 13 residues. V lost 7 bases and J lost 1, with 9 bases in between. The germline CDR1 and CDR2 sequences are MNHNS and SASEGT. The CDR3 nucleotides read TGTGCCAGCACCTGGAGTGGCACAGATACGCAGTATTTT. Translation: CASTWSGTDTQYF.

The chain recombines TRBV28 with TRBJ2-7; D gene ambiguous. Trimming removed 2 bases from V and 3 bases from J, with 5 bases in between. This CDR3 has 12 amino acids. Germline CDR1 and CDR2: MDHEN and SYDVKM. CDR3 amino acids: CASSLRNYEQYF. DNA of the CDR3: TGTGCCAGCAGTTTACGAAACTACGAGCAGTACTTC.

This clone was seen repeatedly, ten times or more. The genes are TRBV15 and TRBJ1-2; unclear D gene. The V end lost 3 bases, the J end lost 0 bases, and 8 bases lay between the germline ends. CDR1 and CDR2 (germline): LNHNV, YYDKDF (reference sequence). The CDR3 consists of 14 residues. The DNA of the CDR3 is TGTGCCACCAGCAGCAGTGGGCCTAACTATGGCTACACCTTC. Translating it yields CATSSSGPNYGYTF.

The genes are TRBV3-1 and TRBJ2-3, with 7 bases aligning to TRBD2. Germline assignment: CDR1 LGHDT and CDR2 YNNKEL (reference sequence). V lost 6 bases, J lost 2 bases, and 8 bases stayed unmatched. This CDR3 is built from 15 residues. The CDR3 nucleotides read TGTGCCAGCAGTCCGACTAGCACCCCCACAGATACGCAGTATTTT. The encoded protein is CASSPTSTPTDTQYF.

The chain has TRBV20-1 and TRBJ1-2; TRBD1 matches at 8 bases. This CDR3 contains 14 residues. The germline CDR1 and CDR2 sequences are DFQATT and SNEGSKA (reference sequence). The junction had 11 bases not matched to a gene; V was cut back by 6 bases and J by 5 bases. The CDR3 region is CSAIRSGGNYGYTF. The CDR3 DNA follows: TGCAGTGCCATACGGTCAGGGGGCAATTATGGCTACACCTTC.

This clone is medium-sized. The chain recombines TRBV6-5 with TRBJ2-7; D is perhaps TRBD1 or TRBD2 (6 bases each). The V gene lost 6 bases and the J gene lost 1 base, with 25 bases spanning the gap. From germline, CDR1 is MNHEY and CDR2 SVGAGI. The CDR3 spans 18 residues. The CDR3 here is CASSPLPGGEYGSYEQYF. The CDR3 nucleotides read TGTGCCAGCAGCCCCCTGCCCGGGGGCGAGTATGGTTCCTACGAGCAGTACTTC.

This clone came up many times. CDR3 sequence: CSARDGSGGQPQHF. The CDR3, as DNA: TGCAGTGCTAGAGATGGGAGCGGGGGTCAGCCCCAGCATTTT. This chain connects TRBV20-1 to TRBJ1-5; a possible D gene is TRBD1 (5 bases). Germline CDR1 and CDR2: DFQATT and SNEGSKA (reference sequence). With 0 bases removed from V and 6 bases from J, the gap between germline ends came to 12 bases. The CDR3 length is 14 residues.

The CDR3 DNA follows: TGTGCTAGCCTGGCCGGACAGGGAGAGACTCAGCCCCAGCATTTT. This gives the protein CASLAGQGETQPQHF. The chain recombines TRBV6-7 with TRBJ1-5; 8 nucleotides line up with TRBD1. TRBV6-7 qualifies as an ORF whose function is uncertain. The CDR3 loop spans 15 amino acids.

This clone was seen more than once but under ten times. The chain carries TRBV6-2 or TRBV6-3 and TRBJ2-3; TRBD2 agrees at 10 bases. V lost 5 bases and J lost 4; bases outside the gene matches: 6. This CDR3 is built from 15 residues. Germline V gives CDR1 MNHEY, CDR2 SVGEGT. Here the CDR3 DNA reads TGTGCCAGCAGTCTTAGCGGGAGGTGGTCAGATACGCAGTATTTT. As protein: CASSLSGRWSDTQYF.

This clone appeared many times. The chain recombines TRBV7-3 with TRBJ2-1, with 7 bases fitting TRBD2. J gave up 9 bases and V 5 bases, and 7 bases lay outside the gene matches. The CDR3 consists of 13 residues. Germline V gives CDR1 SGHTA, CDR2 FQGTGA. The CDR3 DNA is TGTGCCAGCAGCCCTCGACTAGCCGGTGAGCAGTTCTTC. Its protein is CASSPRLAGEQFF.

The sample holds one count of this clone. The rearrangement links TRBV18 to TRBJ2-5; D is unclear. The ends were cut back, 6 bases at V and 0 bases at J, with 5 bases in the middle. Germline assignment: CDR1 KGHSH and CDR2 LQKENI. The CDR3 has 12 amino acids. CDR3 loop: CASSRYQETQYF. For the CDR3, the DNA is TGTGCCAGCTCCCGGTACCAAGAGACCCAGTACTTC. Full variable domain (missing parts from reference TRBV18 and TRBJ2-5): NAGVMQNPRHLVRRRGQEARLRCSPMKGHSHVYWYRQLPEEGLKFMVYLQKENIIDESGMPKERFSAEFPKEGPSILRIQQVVRGDSAAYFCASSRYQETQYFGPGTRLLVL.

This clone showed up many times. The V gene is TRBV2, the J gene TRBJ1-1; D ambiguous. CDR1 and CDR2 (germline): SNHLY, FYNNEI. CDR3 length: 14 residues. Trimming stripped 4 bases from V and 0 bases from J, with 9 bases between. CDR3 sequence reads: CASSGPGMNTEAFF. The CDR3 nucleotides read TGTGCCAGCAGTGGACCGGGAATGAACACTGAAGCTTTCTTT.

The chain employs TRBV12-3 or TRBV12-4 and TRBJ1-4; 9 nucleotides align to TRBD1. Trimming at V came to 6 bases and at J to 4 bases, leaving 6 bases not matched to a gene. The CDR3 has 15 residues. The DNA of the CDR3 is TGTGCCAGCAGGCCGACAGGGGGGATTAATGAAAAACTGTTTTTT. Translating it yields CASRPTGGINEKLFF.

This clone was found many times. The chain links TRBV27 to TRBJ2-6; D is undetermined. CDR1 and CDR2 (germline): MNHEY, SMNVEV (reference sequence). Trimming pared 6 bases from V and 1 base from J, leaving 16 bases between. This CDR3 comprises 17 residues. As DNA, the CDR3 is TGTGCCAGCAGCCCGCGACAAGGTCGATCTGGGGCCAACGTCCTGACTTTC. The encoded protein is CASSPRQGRSGANVLTF. Filled out from reference TRBV27 and TRBJ2-6, the complete variable domain reads EAQVTQNPRYLITVTGKKLTVTCSQNMNHEYMSWYRQDPGLGLRQIYYSMNVEVTDKGDVPEGYKVSRKEKRNFPLILESPSPNQTSLYFCASSPRQGRSGANVLTFGAGSRLTVL.

This clone occurred many times. The V and J genes are TRBV9 and TRBJ2-3, with TRBD2 matching over 7 bases. V lost 5 bases to trimming and J lost 2 bases; unmatched junction nucleotides: 11. From germline, CDR1 is SGDLS and CDR2 YYNGEE. This CDR3 region has 16 residues. CDR3 residues: CASSRGRAGPTDTQYF. The CDR3 nucleotides read TGTGCCAGCAGTAGGGGCCGAGCGGGACCCACAGATACGCAGTATTTT.

In DNA form, the CDR3 reads TGCGCCAGCAGCAGGGAGGGGACAGGGGGCCACGAGCAGTACTTC. It translates to CASSREGTGGHEQYF. The chain links TRBV5-1 to TRBJ2-7; 12 bases are a match to TRBD1. CDR1 and CDR2 from the germline V gene are SGHRS and YFSETQ. The CDR3 loop spans 15 amino acids. Unmatched junction bases numbered 7, after V lost 4 bases and J lost 5 bases.

This clone was counted many times. The chain has TRBV6-5 and TRBJ2-5, with 9 bases matching TRBD1. V lost 0 bases, J lost 2 bases, and 1 base stayed unmatched. CDR3 length equals 15 residues. CDR1 MNHEY and CDR2 SVGAGI come from the germline V gene. The CDR3 spells CASSYSTGGQETQYF. Here the CDR3 DNA reads TGTGCCAGCAGTTACTCGACAGGGGGTCAAGAGACCCAGTACTTC.